The T cell receptor (beta chain) under discussion was sequenced for a study of blood T cell repertoires in COVID-19. Study in general: Samples taken during acute and convalescent COVID-19 were collected in the United States, Italy and Spain. Sources were T cells, B-cell-depleted T cells, or PBMCs; the material itself was cDNA or gDNA.

The CDR3 spans 15 residues. Trimming cost V 5 bases and J 5 bases; bases outside gene matches: 10. Germline values: CDR1 SGHTA, CDR2 FQGTGA. Authors' processing steps: Reference gene primer amplification gave estimated nucleated cell counts. The data were produced by immunoSEQ multiplex PCR, yet TCRdb's version contains in-frame clones alone and is incomplete. That table furnishes V, J and clone size, whereas the DNA furnished D and trimming. The sample has about 72,000 clones, around 90% seen once. Sequencing input: peripheral blood. This chain links TRBV7-3 with TRBJ2-5; 8 nucleotides agree with TRBD1. This receptor was identified in a human donor in a cohort sampled during active COVID-19. Here the CDR3 DNA reads TGTGCCAGCAGCCCACGGGCAGGGGGCGGGGAGACCCAGTACTTC. Its translation: CASSPRAGGGETQYF.